The entry below describes one TCR beta chain. This sample stems from a study of OX40 agonist ivuxolimab in advanced cancers. Profiled with immunoSEQ multiplex PCR; TCRdb holds only in-frame clones, not every one. Among about 53,000 clones listed, less than 90% were seen once. The CDR3 runs 14 residues. CDR1 SGHTA and CDR2 FQGTGA come from the germline V gene. The V and J ends lost 5 bases and 8 bases respectively, with 18 bases between them. Sequenced here: CD4+ or CD8+ T cells sorted from blood, sampled in a trial of the OX40 agonist ivuxolimab. The sequence came from an adult with an advanced solid tumor such as melanoma, head and neck, liver or kidney cancer. The chain is built from TRBV7-3 and TRBJ1-2; D is ambiguous. CDR3 amino acids: CASSPDGLYGGYTF. The CDR3 bases are TGTGCCAGCAGCCCGGACGGCCTCTATGGAGGCTACACCTTC.